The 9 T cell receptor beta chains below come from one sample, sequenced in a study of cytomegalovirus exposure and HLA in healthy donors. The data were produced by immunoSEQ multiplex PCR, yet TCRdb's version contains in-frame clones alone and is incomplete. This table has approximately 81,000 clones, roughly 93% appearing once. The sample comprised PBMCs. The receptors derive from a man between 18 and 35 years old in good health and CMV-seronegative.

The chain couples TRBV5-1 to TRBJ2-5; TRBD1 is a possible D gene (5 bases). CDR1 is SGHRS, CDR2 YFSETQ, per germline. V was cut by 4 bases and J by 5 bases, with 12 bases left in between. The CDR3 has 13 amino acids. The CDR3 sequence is CASSDQGRETQYF. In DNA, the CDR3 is TGCGCCAGCAGCGACCAGGGTAGGGAGACCCAGTACTTC.

CDR3 residues: CATSRDQILAGVGELFF. CDR3 DNA: TGTGCCACCAGCAGAGATCAGATACTAGCGGGGGTCGGGGAGCTGTTTTTT. The rearrangement uses TRBV15 and TRBJ2-2, with 11 positions matching TRBD2. The CDR3 has 17 residues. After removal of 0 bases from V and 7 bases from J, the junction contained 7 bases not matched to a gene. Looked up from germline, CDR1 is LNHNV and CDR2 is YYDKDF (reference sequence). The full variable domain, in which reference TRBV15 and TRBJ2-2 provide the parts outside the CDR3, is DAMVIQNPRYQVTQFGKPVTLSCSQTLNHNVMYWYQQKSSQAPKLLFHYYDKDFNNEADTPDNFQSRRPNTSFCFLDIRSPGLGDTAMYLCATSRDQILAGVGELFFGEGSRLTVL.

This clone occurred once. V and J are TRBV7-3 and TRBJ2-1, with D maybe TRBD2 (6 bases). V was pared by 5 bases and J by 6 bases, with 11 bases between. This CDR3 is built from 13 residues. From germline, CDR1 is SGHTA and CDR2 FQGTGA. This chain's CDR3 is CASSPGEINEQFF. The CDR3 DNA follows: TGTGCCAGCAGCCCGGGAGAGATCAATGAGCAGTTCTTC.

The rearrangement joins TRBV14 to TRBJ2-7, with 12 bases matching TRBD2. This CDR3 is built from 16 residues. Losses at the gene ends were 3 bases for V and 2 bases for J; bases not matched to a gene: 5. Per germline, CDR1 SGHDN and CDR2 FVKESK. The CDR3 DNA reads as TGTGCCAGCAGCCAGACTAGCGGGAGACCCCCCTACGAGCAGTACTTC. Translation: CASSQTSGRPPYEQYF.

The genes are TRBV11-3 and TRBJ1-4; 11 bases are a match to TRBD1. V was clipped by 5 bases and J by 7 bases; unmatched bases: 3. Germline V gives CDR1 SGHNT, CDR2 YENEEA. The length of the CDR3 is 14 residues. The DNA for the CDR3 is TGTGCCAGCAGCCGGGACAGGGGGAGTGAAAAACTGTTTTTT. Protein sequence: CASSRDRGSEKLFF.

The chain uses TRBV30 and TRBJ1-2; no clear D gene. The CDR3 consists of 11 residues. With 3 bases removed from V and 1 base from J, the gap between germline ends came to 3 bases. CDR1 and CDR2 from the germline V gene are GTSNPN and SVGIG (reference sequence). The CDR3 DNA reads TGTGCCTGGAGCGTTAACTATGGCTACACCTTC. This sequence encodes CAWSVNYGYTF.

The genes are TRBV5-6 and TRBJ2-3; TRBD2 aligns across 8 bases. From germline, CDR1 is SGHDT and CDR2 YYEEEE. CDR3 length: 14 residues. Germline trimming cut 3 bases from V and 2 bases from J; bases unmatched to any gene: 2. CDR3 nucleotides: TGTGCCAGCAGCTACGGGGGGGACACAGATACGCAGTATTTT. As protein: CASSYGGDTDTQYF.

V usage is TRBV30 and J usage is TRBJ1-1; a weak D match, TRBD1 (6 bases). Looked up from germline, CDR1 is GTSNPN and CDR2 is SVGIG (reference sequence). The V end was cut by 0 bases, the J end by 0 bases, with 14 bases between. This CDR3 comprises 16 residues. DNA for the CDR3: TGTGCCTGGAGTGTCTTTGGAGCAGGGGTGAACACTGAAGCTTTCTTT. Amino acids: CAWSVFGAGVNTEAFF.

CDR3 DNA: TGTGCCAGCAGTAACCGACAGCGACAGGTTAATTCACCCCTCCACTTT. This translates into CASSNRQRQVNSPLHF. The V gene is TRBV6-6, the J gene TRBJ1-6; the D gene is possibly TRBD1 (6 bases). The V end lost 5 bases, the J end lost 6 bases, and 17 bases lay between the germline ends. CDR1 and CDR2 from the germline V gene are MNHNY and SVGAGI (reference sequence). This CDR3 has 16 amino acids.